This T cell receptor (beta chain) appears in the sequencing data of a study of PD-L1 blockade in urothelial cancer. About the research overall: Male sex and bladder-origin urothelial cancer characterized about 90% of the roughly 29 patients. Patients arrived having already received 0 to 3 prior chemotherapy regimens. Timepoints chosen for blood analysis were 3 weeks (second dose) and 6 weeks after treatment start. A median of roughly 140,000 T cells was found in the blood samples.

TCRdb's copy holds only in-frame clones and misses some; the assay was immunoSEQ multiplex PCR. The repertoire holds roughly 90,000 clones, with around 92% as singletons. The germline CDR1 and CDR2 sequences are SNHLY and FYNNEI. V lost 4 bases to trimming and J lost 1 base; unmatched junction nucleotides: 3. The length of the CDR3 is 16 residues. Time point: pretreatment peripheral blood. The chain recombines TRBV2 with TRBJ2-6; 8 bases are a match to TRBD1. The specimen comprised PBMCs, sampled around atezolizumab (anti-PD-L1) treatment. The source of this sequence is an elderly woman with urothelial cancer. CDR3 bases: TGTGCCAGCAGTGGAACAGGGGGTTCTGGGGCCAACGTCCTGACTTTC. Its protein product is CASSGTGGSGANVLTF.